This is a list of T cell receptor beta chains from one sample in a study of blood T cell repertoires in COVID-19. Here immunoSEQ multiplex PCR was the method, and the copy in TCRdb shows in-frame clones only, minus some. The data show hundreds of thousands of clones, about 85% seen once. The sample was peripheral blood. The receptors were gathered from a human donor in a cohort sampled during active COVID-19. CDR3s include the opening cysteine and the closing phenylalanine or tryptophan. D genes are given only for firm matches. Only some rows state a clone size, as once, few, many or a class for expanded clones.

>TRBJ2-3|NA|TRBD2|TRBV5-1
TGCGCCAGCAGCTTGGGATACGGGACTAGCGGCCCTAGCACAGATACGCAGTATTTT
CASSLGYGTSGPSTDTQYF
>TRBJ1-1|NA|TRBD1|TRBV29-1
TGCAGCGTTAGGGACAGGGGGAGGAACACTGAAGCTTTCTTT
CSVRDRGRNTEAFF
>TRBJ2-5|NA|TRBD1|TRBV7-7
TGTGCTAGCAGCGAGGGGGTTTTAAACTGTCGGGACAGGGGGCAAGAGACCCAGTACTTC
CASSEGVLNCRDRGQETQYF
>TRBJ2-7|few|TRBD2|TRBV7-9
TGTGCCAGCAGCCTGACTAGCGGGAGCTCCTACGAGCAGTACTTC
CASSLTSGSSYEQYF
>TRBJ2-1|once|NA|TRBV5-3
TGTGCCAGAAGCTTGGAAGTTCACTTCTTATTTGATGAGCAGTTCTTC
CARSLEVHFLFDEQFF
>TRBJ1-2|NA|NA|TRBV15
TGTGCCACCAGCAGAGATGGCATCGTCGGCTACACCTTC
CATSRDGIVGYTF
>TRBJ1-1|NA|NA|TRBV19
TGTGCCAGTAGTATCTCCGGGGACACTGAAGCTTTCTTT
CASSISGDTEAFF
>TRBJ2-3|NA|TRBD2|TRBV2
TGTGCCAGTAAGATCGGCGGAAGCGGGACCCACACAGATACGCAGTATTTT
CASKIGGSGTHTDTQYF
>TRBJ2-5|once|NA|TRBV20-1
TGCAGTGCTAGAATTCGAGAGACCCAGTACTTC
CSARIRETQYF
>TRBJ2-7|many|NA|TRBV10-3
TGTGCCATCAGTGAGTCGGTTGGGGGGTCCGAGCAGTACTTC
CAISESVGGSEQYF
>TRBJ2-1|NA|NA|TRBV7-6
TGTGCCAGCAGCCTTTCGGACTTCCCAAGAACTGAGCAGTTCTTC
CASSLSDFPRTEQFF
>TRBJ2-2|once|TRBD1|TRBV19
TGTGCCAGTAGTTCTCTCCGGGACAGGGACACCGGGGAGCTGTTTTTT
CASSSLRDRDTGELFF
>TRBJ1-1|NA|NA|TRBV7-2
TGTGCCAGCAGCCGTCAGGTGAACACTGAAGCTTTCTTT
CASSRQVNTEAFF
>TRBJ1-4|NA|NA|TRBV12-3/TRBV12-4
TGTGCCAGCAGGGCCGTCAATGAAAAACTGTTTTTT
CASRAVNEKLFF
>TRBJ2-1|NA|NA|TRBV4-1
TGCGCCAGCAGCCCTTCAGCGGGCGTCCAGACCTACAATGAGCAGTTCTTC
CASSPSAGVQTYNEQFF
>TRBJ1-1|NA|NA|TRBV19
TGTGCCAGTAGTATATCCCGCGGAGGGGCAGCAGCTTTCTTT
CASSISRGGAAAFF
>TRBJ1-1|once|NA|TRBV5-1
TGCGCCAGCAGCCCAGAGGCAGTGAGTGAAGCTTTCTTT
CASSPEAVSEAFF
>TRBJ2-3|NA|TRBD2|TRBV10-3
TGTGCCATCAGCCGACGGACTAGCGGGGAGACAGATACGCAGTATTTT
CAISRRTSGETDTQYF
>TRBJ1-4|NA|TRBD1|TRBV24-1
TGTGCCACCAGTGACGGACAGGGGGAAAAACTGTTTTTT
CATSDGQGEKLFF
>TRBJ2-1|NA|NA|TRBV7-9
TGTGCCAGCAGCTTACAATTGGGGGCTGAGCAGTTCTTC
CASSLQLGAEQFF
>TRBJ2-2|NA|NA|TRBV12-3/TRBV12-4
TGTGCCAGCAGTTTTATCTCCGAGAGGATGTTTTTT
CASSFISERMFF
>TRBJ2-3|NA|TRBD2|TRBV27
TGTGCCAGCAGTTTATCAGCGGGAGAAGTTACAGATACGCAGTATTTT
CASSLSAGEVTDTQYF
>TRBJ2-1|NA|NA|TRBV27
TGTGCCACTGCGGGACCGGTCAATGAGCAGTTCTTC
CATAGPVNEQFF
>TRBJ2-2|few|TRBD1|TRBV28
TGTGCCAGCATCCTGGGGGGGACAGGGGTCTTCACCGGGGAGCTGTTTTTT
CASILGGTGVFTGELFF
>TRBJ2-3|NA|TRBD2|TRBV28
TGTGCCAGCAGTTCCAGCGGGATAGCCACAGATACGCAGTATTTT
CASSSSGIATDTQYF
>TRBJ2-6|NA|TRBD1|TRBV18
TGTGCCAGCTCTCTCCAGGGGGAAGGCGGTGGGGCCAACGTCCTGACTTTC
CASSLQGEGGGANVLTF
>TRBJ1-5|NA|TRBD1|TRBV6-6
TGTGCCAGCAGTCGACTGTCCGGGACAGGGTATCAGCCCCAGCATTTT
CASSRLSGTGYQPQHF
>TRBJ1-5|NA|NA|TRBV7-9
TGTGCCAGCAGCTTAGAAGCAGGCGGCAATCAGCCCCAGCATTTT
CASSLEAGGNQPQHF
>TRBJ2-1|NA|TRBD2|TRBV9
TGTGCCAGCAGCGTAGAACCTAGCGGGAGGCCTTACAATGAGCAGTTCTTC
CASSVEPSGRPYNEQFF
>TRBJ2-7|once|TRBD2|TRBV27
TGTGCCAGCAGTCGCCAAGCCGGGACTAGATCCGAGCAGTACTTC
CASSRQAGTRSEQYF
>TRBJ2-3|few|TRBD2|TRBV10-1
TGCGCCAGCAGTGCCGGGACTAGCGGCACAGATACGCAGTATTTT
CASSAGTSGTDTQYF
>TRBJ1-3|NA|NA|TRBV28
TGTGCCAGCAGTCCCTCAGGTGCCTCTAATAGGAACACCATATATTTT
CASSPSGASNRNTIYF
>TRBJ2-3|NA|NA|TRBV5-1
TGCGCCAGCAGCTTAGCGGTGGCTCACTATGGGGATACGCAGTATTTT
CASSLAVAHYGDTQYF
>TRBJ2-1|NA|TRBD2|TRBV6-6
TGTGCCAGCATCGGACTAGAGACCGGTGAGCAGTTCTTC
CASIGLETGEQFF
>TRBJ2-1|NA|NA|TRBV7-9
TGTGCCAGCAGCTTAGGTCAGGGCCGCGAGCAGTTCTTC
CASSLGQGREQFF
>TRBJ2-1|NA|NA|TRBV3-1/TRBV3-2
TGTGCCAGCAGCCAAAATTCGGAGGCCGGGGGTGAGCAGTTCTTC
CASSQNSEAGGEQFF
>TRBJ1-4|NA|NA|TRBV13
TGTGCCAGCAGCGCCCGGTCCTATACCAATGAAAAACTGTTTTTT
CASSARSYTNEKLFF
>TRBJ1-5|NA|TRBD1|TRBV7-2
TGTGCCAGCAGCTTTGGACAGGGAAGGAGGCAGCCCCAGCATTTT
CASSFGQGRRQPQHF